These 19 T cell receptor beta chains were all obtained from the same sample, sequenced in a study of T cell responses to AZD1222 COVID-19 vaccine. The assay was immunoSEQ multiplex PCR, and TCRdb's table has in-frame clones only and misses some. The sample records about 140,000 clones, over 85% being singletons. The specimen was peripheral blood, collected on day 0 of AZD1222 vaccination. Receptors originate from an adult in good health.

The V gene is TRBV7-9, the J gene TRBJ2-2; the D is unclear. The CDR3 contains 15 residues. CDR1 and CDR2 from the germline V gene are SEHNR and FQNEAQ (reference sequence). Trimming took 3 bases from V and 3 from J, leaving 11 bases between them. The DNA for the CDR3 is TGTGCCAGCAGCTTCCCGAGCCCCGACACCGGGGAGCTGTTTTTT. Translated: CASSFPSPDTGELFF. The full variable domain, in which reference TRBV7-9 and TRBJ2-2 provide the parts outside the CDR3, is DTGVSQNPRHKITKRGQNVTFRCDPISEHNRLYWYRQTLGQGPEFLTYFQNEAQLEKSRLLSDRFSAERPKGSFSTLEIQRTEQGDSAMYLCASSFPSPDTGELFFGEGSRLTVL.

The V call is TRBV24-1, the J call TRBJ2-7; 8 bases map to TRBD1. This CDR3 spans 16 amino acids. V gave up 3 bases and J gave up 2 bases; unmatched junction bases: 8. Germline values: CDR1 KGHDR, CDR2 SFDVKD. CDR3 coding DNA: TGTGCCACCAGTGATGGCGGACAGGGTCCAACCTACGAGCAGTACTTC. Translated, it gives CATSDGGQGPTYEQYF.

V gene TRBV7-9 combines with J gene TRBJ2-7, with TRBD2 as a possible D gene (6 bases). V was cut by 1 base and J by 5 bases, with 12 bases left in between. The V gene's germline CDR1 is SEHNR and CDR2 FQNEAQ (reference sequence). CDR3 size: 14 residues. CDR3 amino acids: CASSLGAGLDEQYF. DNA for the CDR3: TGTGCCAGCAGCTTAGGGGCGGGACTCGACGAGCAGTACTTC.

This clone has just one count. The gene calls are TRBV4-1 and TRBJ2-3; D gene uncertain. The CDR3 has 16 amino acids. Per the germline V gene, CDR1 is MGHRA and CDR2 is YSYEKL. V shed 3 bases and J shed 9 bases, with 22 bases lying between them. The CDR3 protein is CASSHPKDHDFGTQYF. DNA of the CDR3: TGCGCCAGCAGCCACCCGAAGGACCACGACTTTGGAACGCAGTATTTT.

This sequence joins TRBV5-6 and TRBJ1-2, with TRBD1 as a possible D gene (6 bases). The CDR3 contains 13 residues. V gave up 2 bases and J gave up 6 bases, with 11 bases separating them. Germline V lookup: CDR1 SGHDT, CDR2 YYEEEE. The DNA for the CDR3 is TGTGCCAGCAGCTTACCACAGGGAGATGGCTACACCTTC. It is translated as CASSLPQGDGYTF.

The chain has TRBV27 and TRBJ2-7; D is undetermined. Deletions cut 1 base from V and 1 base from J, with 8 bases between. Germline values: CDR1 MNHEY, CDR2 SMNVEV (reference sequence). This CDR3 region has 14 residues. DNA of the CDR3: TGTGCCAGCAGTTTATTTCCAGCTTCCTACGAGCAGTACTTC. It yields the protein CASSLFPASYEQYF.

The chain employs TRBV6-5 and TRBJ1-5; TRBD1 matches at 11 bases. Germline V gives CDR1 MNHEY, CDR2 SVGAGI. The length of the CDR3 is 13 residues. J was trimmed by 9 bases and V by 6 bases; bases with no gene match: 4. DNA of the CDR3: TGTGCCAGCAGGGGACAGGGGGTACGGCCCCAGCATTTT. Translation gives CASRGQGVRPQHF.

The table lists this clone with a few counts. The J gene is TRBJ1-1, the V gene TRBV28, with D possibly matching TRBD1 (5 bases). The germline V and J ends were trimmed by 7 bases and 3 bases, with 24 bases remaining between them. The CDR3 covers 17 residues. Looked up from germline, CDR1 is MDHEN and CDR2 is SYDVKM. The CDR3 bases are TGTGCCAGCATCCAGCTTCCCACGGGGCATGGAGACACTGAAGCTTTCTTT. Amino acid sequence: CASIQLPTGHGDTEAFF.

CDR3 loop: CSASMNAEAFF. In nucleotides, the CDR3 is TGCAGTGCTAGTATGAATGCTGAAGCTTTCTTT. This chain connects TRBV20-1 to TRBJ1-1; D unclear. V lost 3 bases and J lost 6, with 8 bases in between. The CDR3 length is 11 residues. The germline V gene encodes CDR1 DFQATT and CDR2 SNEGSKA (reference sequence).

The chain carries TRBV19 and TRBJ2-1; maybe TRBD2 (6 bases). Per germline, CDR1 LNHDA and CDR2 SQIVND (reference sequence). The CDR3 has 13 amino acids. V was clipped by 3 bases and J by 6 bases, with 9 bases between them. The CDR3 spells CASSIPGVNEQFF. CDR3 nucleotides: TGTGCCAGTAGTATTCCGGGGGTCAATGAGCAGTTCTTC.

This clone was counted a few times. The chain joins TRBV10-2 to TRBJ2-1; 11 bases match TRBD2. Germline V CDR1 and CDR2: WSHSY, SAAADI. The length of the CDR3 is 13 residues. V trimming: 10 bases; J trimming: 7 bases; junction bases outside the gene matches: 6. The chain's CDR3 is CATTGTSGNEQFF. CDR3 nucleotide sequence: TGCGCCACCACCGGGACTAGCGGTAATGAGCAGTTCTTC.

This chain uses TRBV18 with TRBJ1-1, with D possibly being TRBD1 (5 bases). Deletions cut 3 bases from V and 1 base from J, with 9 bases between. The germline gives CDR1 KGHSH, CDR2 LQKENI. This CDR3 is 14 amino acids long. For the CDR3, the DNA is TGTGCCAGCTCACCCAAACAGGAGAACACTGAAGCTTTCTTT. As protein: CASSPKQENTEAFF. Together with reference TRBV18 and TRBJ1-1, the CDR3 gives the full variable domain: NAGVMQNPRHLVRRRGQEARLRCSPMKGHSHVYWYRQLPEEGLKFMVYLQKENIIDESGMPKERFSAEFPKEGPSILRIQQVVRGDSAAYFCASSPKQENTEAFFGQGTRLTVV.

The chain recombines TRBV9 with TRBJ2-1; the match to TRBD2 covers 8 bases. This CDR3 comprises 15 residues. The germline gives CDR1 SGDLS, CDR2 YYNGEE. V trimming: 0 bases; J trimming: 8 bases; junction bases outside the gene matches: 7. For the CDR3, the DNA is TGTGCCAGCAGCGTAGATGGGACTAGTAGCTATGAGCAGTTCTTC. Translating it yields CASSVDGTSSYEQFF.

The chain has TRBV6-4 and TRBJ2-1; D may be TRBD2 (6 bases). Germline assignment: CDR1 MRHNA and CDR2 SNTAGT. V was pared by 0 bases and J by 1 base, with 10 bases between. The CDR3 covers 16 residues. DNA for the CDR3: TGTGCCAGCAGTGACTCGGTCGGGAGTTCCTACAATGAGCAGTTCTTC. This codes for CASSDSVGSSYNEQFF.

The rearrangement uses TRBV2 and TRBJ1-1; no definite D call. Germline CDR1 SNHLY, CDR2 FYNNEI. With 4 bases removed from V and 10 bases from J, the gap between germline ends came to 10 bases. The CDR3 runs 11 residues. CDR3 loop: CASSVDYTAFF. In DNA, the CDR3 is TGTGCCAGCAGTGTGGATTACACAGCTTTCTTT.

This clone was seen a single time. The rearrangement uses TRBV7-8 and TRBJ1-5; 8 bases are shared with TRBD1. The CDR3 covers 16 residues. Trimming cost V 0 bases and J 4 bases; bases outside gene matches: 5. Germline CDR1 is SGHVS and CDR2 is FQNEAQ. The CDR3 coding sequence is TGTGCCAGCAGCTTAGCTATGCACAGGGGGAATCAGCCCCAGCATTTT. This sequence encodes CASSLAMHRGNQPQHF.

The rearrangement uses TRBV27 and TRBJ2-5; D gene ambiguous. The CDR3 covers 11 residues. CDR1 and CDR2 from the germline V gene are MNHEY and SMNVEV (reference sequence). The V gene lost 6 bases and the J gene lost 3 bases, with 5 bases spanning the gap. This chain's CDR3 is CASSHKETQYF. For the CDR3, the DNA is TGTGCCAGCAGCCATAAAGAGACCCAGTACTTC.

V gene TRBV11-1 combines with J gene TRBJ2-1, with D perhaps TRBD1 or TRBD2 (6 bases each). CDR1 and CDR2 (germline): SGHAT, FQDESV (reference sequence). The germline V and J ends were trimmed by 1 base and 9 bases, with 16 bases remaining between them. The CDR3 spans 15 residues. In DNA form, the CDR3 reads TGTGCCAGCAGCTTAGGGAGGGGGATCGGGAGTGAGCAGTTCTTC. Encoded protein: CASSLGRGIGSEQFF. The whole variable domain, filled in from reference TRBV11-1 and TRBJ2-1, reads EAEVAQSPRYKITEKSQAVAFWCDPISGHATLYWYRQILGQGPELLVQFQDESVVDDSQLPKDRFSAERLKGVDSTLKIQPAELGDSAMYLCASSLGRGIGSEQFFGPGTRLTVL.

J is TRBJ1-1 and V is TRBV5-8, with TRBD1 matching over 7 bases. V lost 3 bases to trimming and J lost 2 bases; unmatched junction nucleotides: 7. The CDR3 is 15 amino acids. Germline-derived CDR1 and CDR2 are SGHTS and YDEGEE. As DNA, the CDR3 is TGTGCCAGCAGCTGGGCAGGGACAGCCAACACTGAAGCTTTCTTT. This encodes CASSWAGTANTEAFF.